Each of the 32 T cell receptor beta chains below was sequenced from the same sample in a study of blood T cells in healthy people across ages (dated by TCRdb to 2013 to 2016). Receptors were amplified or captured by 5' RACE. Sequencing relied on an Illumina HiSeq 2500. The second PCR ran for roughly 6 to 11 cycles and used a J-beta primer mix along with a sample-barcoded 5' primer. TCRdb took the public reads, trimmed them with fastp at Q25, ran MiXCR for clone calling and kept in-frame beta chains. Merged by CDR3 protein, the rows form single entries marked with the most common genes and DNA. This sample gives fewer than 700,000 distinct CDR3 sequences in total; around half of them show up just once. The ten largest account for 20% to 25% of the sample. The sample consisted of blood. The receptors here all came from an elderly man in good health.

A remark on this clonotype: A much bigger clone sits one base away, suggesting this may be a read error. The chain couples TRBV6-5 to TRBJ2-1, with D uncertain. This CDR3 has 13 amino acids. Looked up from germline, CDR1 is MNHEY and CDR2 is SVGAGI. The V and J ends lost 8 bases and 8 bases respectively, with 16 bases between them. The CDR3, as DNA: TGTGCCAGCGGGGTAGCACCATACGATGAGCAGTTCTTC. Its translation is CASGVAPYDEQFF.

This clonotype was recorded many times. The V gene is TRBV5-1, the J gene TRBJ2-5; D unresolved. Germline V gene data show CDR1 as SGHRS and CDR2 as YFSETQ. This CDR3 has 14 amino acids. V shed 2 bases and J shed 5 bases, with 13 bases lying between them. The CDR3 DNA is TGCGCCAGCAGCTTTGACACCGTTTTCGAGACCCAGTACTTC. This translates into CASSFDTVFETQYF.

The gene calls are TRBV7-9 and TRBJ1-1; D may be TRBD1 (5 bases). The V and J ends lost 2 bases and 0 bases respectively, with 7 bases between them. Germline loops: CDR1 SEHNR, CDR2 FQNEAQ (reference sequence). The CDR3 spans 14 residues. CDR3 bases: TGTGCCAGCAGCTTATACAGGCTGAACACTGAAGCTTTCTTT. Translating gives CASSLYRLNTEAFF. The variable domain in full, with the rest retrieved from reference TRBV7-9 and TRBJ1-1, is DTGVSQNPRHKITKRGQNVTFRCDPISEHNRLYWYRQTLGQGPEFLTYFQNEAQLEKSRLLSDRFSAERPKGSFSTLEIQRTEQGDSAMYLCASSLYRLNTEAFFGQGTRLTVV.

This chain links TRBV3-1 with TRBJ2-5; no definite D call. V was clipped by 6 bases and J by 1 base, with 12 bases between them. Germline CDR1 reads LGHDT; CDR2 reads YNNKEL (reference sequence). CDR3 length: 14 residues. The CDR3: CASSTYEVQETQYF. The CDR3 nucleotides read TGTGCCAGCAGTACTTACGAGGTCCAAGAGACCCAGTACTTC.

This chain connects TRBV7-2 to TRBJ2-4; 9 nucleotides agree with TRBD2. Germline CDR1 and CDR2: SGHTA and FQGNSA. There are 15 residues in the CDR3. The V segment lost 5 bases and the J segment 9 bases; nucleotides outside the gene matches: 11. CDR3 loop: CASSPGTGGRGIQYF. CDR3 nucleotide sequence: TGTGCCAGCAGCCCCGGGACTGGCGGGAGGGGCATTCAGTACTTC. Using reference TRBV7-2 and TRBJ2-4 for the parts outside the CDR3, the full variable domain is GAGVSQSPSNKVTEKGKDVELRCDPISGHTALYWYRQSLGQGLEFLIYFQGNSAPDKSGLPSDRFSAERTGGSVSTLTIQRTQQEDSAVYLCASSPGTGGRGIQYFGAGTRLSVL.

This clonotype was seen a few times. The V gene is TRBV29-1, the J gene TRBJ1-1, with a tentative D call TRBD1 (5 bases). Deletions cut 6 bases from V and 4 bases from J, with 24 bases between. This CDR3 has 16 residues. Germline V lookup: CDR1 SQVTM, CDR2 ANQGSEA. CDR3 region: CSVGRETVVSGTEAFF. The CDR3 DNA is TGCAGCGTCGGGCGCGAGACAGTGGTTTCGGGCACTGAAGCTTTCTTT.

Concerning this clonotype itself: A much larger clone lies a single base off, so this may be a read error. The V and J genes are TRBV6-5 and TRBJ2-3; D is unclear. The CDR3 runs to 13 residues. CDR1 is MNHEY, CDR2 SVGAGI, per germline. CDR3 nucleotides: TGTGCCAGCAGTGACGGCTACACAGATACGCGGTATTTT. Residues: CASSDGYTDTRYF.

This clonotype came up many times. The junction does not match germline at one end; this may be a read error. The chain combines TRBV5-1 with TRBJ2-1, with 8 bases identical to TRBD2. CDR1 is SGHRS, CDR2 YFSETQ, per germline. CDR3 length: 14 residues. CDR3 coding DNA: TGTGCCAGCAGCCTCGGGACTAGCTACAATGAGCAGTTCTTC. This codes for CASSLGTSYNEQFF.

This clonotype has more than one count but fewer than ten. The V call is TRBV25-1, the J call TRBJ1-2, with D hard to call. Trimming cost V 0 bases and J 8 bases, with 4 bases left between them. The CDR3 runs to 11 residues. The V gene's germline CDR1 is MGHDK and CDR2 SYGVNS. CDR3 loop: CASSEYTGYTF. The CDR3 nucleotides read TGTGCCAGCAGTGAATATACAGGCTACACCTTC.

This clonotype has only one observation. The chain is built from TRBV6-6 and TRBJ2-3; D is uncertain. Per the germline V gene, CDR1 is MNHNY and CDR2 is SVGAGI (reference sequence). The CDR3 runs 14 residues. Trimming pared 5 bases from V and 6 bases from J, leaving 15 bases between. This CDR3 reads CASSARENTDTQYF. The CDR3 DNA reads TGTGCCAGCAGTGCCCGAGAGAACACGGATACGCAGTATTTT.

This chain joins TRBV4-2 and TRBJ2-1, with D tentatively TRBD1 (5 bases). CDR1 is LGHNA, CDR2 YNFKEQ, per germline. V shed 1 base and J shed 5 bases, with 12 bases lying between them. The CDR3 runs to 15 residues. The CDR3 DNA sequence: TGTGCCAGCAGCCAAGGAGGAGACAGACACAATGAGCAGTTCTTC. Its translation is CASSQGGDRHNEQFF.

The chain joins TRBV7-9 to TRBJ1-2, with 9 bases aligning to TRBD1. V lost 5 bases and J lost 5; bases outside the gene matches: 6. CDR3 length: 14 amino acids. The germline gives CDR1 SEHNR, CDR2 FQNEAQ (reference sequence). The CDR3 bases are TGTGCCAGCAGCGACCGGGACAGGGTGTATGGCTACACCTTC. Translation gives CASSDRDRVYGYTF.

This clonotype occurred many times. The genes are TRBV29-1 and TRBJ2-7; D is perhaps TRBD2 (5 bases). CDR1 and CDR2 from the germline V gene are SQVTM and ANQGSEA. The CDR3 runs to 14 residues. V lost 0 bases to trimming and J lost 5 bases, with 14 bases between them. CDR3 amino acids: CSVEEPGSPDEQYF. CDR3 DNA sequence: TGCAGCGTTGAAGAACCGGGATCCCCTGACGAGCAGTACTTC.

The CDR3 sequence is CASSSGTGGYQETQYF. The DNA for the CDR3 is TGCGCCAGCAGCTCCGGGACAGGGGGGTACCAAGAGACCCAGTACTTC. The chain recombines TRBV5-1 with TRBJ2-5; TRBD1 aligns across 11 bases. The V gene end was trimmed by 3 bases and the J gene end by 0 bases; junction bases not matched to a gene: 4. The CDR3 runs to 16 residues. CDR1 is SGHRS, CDR2 YFSETQ, per germline.

The rearrangement uses TRBV25-1 and TRBJ1-4, with TRBD1 matching 10 bases. Germline CDR1 is MGHDK and CDR2 is SYGVNS. V lost 1 base and J lost 7; bases outside the gene matches: 3. The CDR3 extends over 15 amino acids. The CDR3 nucleotides are TGTGCCAGCAGTGAATTGACAGGGGGCCGTGAAAAACTGTTTTTT. Amino acid sequence: CASSELTGGREKLFF.

J is TRBJ1-1 and V is TRBV3-1; D unresolved. The germline V gene encodes CDR1 LGHDT and CDR2 YNNKEL (reference sequence). Trimming pared 1 base from V and 1 base from J, leaving 7 bases between. There are 14 residues in the CDR3. CDR3: CASSQAGTNTEAFF. CDR3 DNA: TGTGCCAGCAGCCAAGCAGGAACGAACACTGAAGCTTTCTTT.

This clonotype has a handful of counts. The V gene is TRBV6-6, the J gene TRBJ2-3; D remains unclear. Trimming removed 4 bases at V and 1 base at J, with 12 bases between. The CDR3 runs to 15 residues. Per the germline V gene, CDR1 is MNHNY and CDR2 is SVGAGI (reference sequence). CDR3: CASSSSATRTDTQYF. In DNA form, the CDR3 reads TGTGCCAGCAGTTCCTCCGCGACGCGCACAGATACGCAGTATTTT.

The chain has TRBV28 and TRBJ2-5; 15 bases agree with TRBD2. Judging by the DNA end, TRBJ2-7 fits better; the J call may be wrong. The length of the CDR3 is 15 residues. The germline V gene encodes CDR1 MDHEN and CDR2 SYDVKM. Here the CDR3 DNA reads TGTGCCAGCAGACCTGGGACTAGCGGGAGGAACGAGCAGTACTTC. It encodes CASRPGTSGRNEQYF.

The chain carries TRBV20-1 and TRBJ2-5; D possibly corresponds to TRBD2 (5 bases). The CDR3 covers 14 residues. The germline CDR1 and CDR2 sequences are DFQATT and SNEGSKA (reference sequence). V gave up 7 bases and J gave up 4 bases, with 19 bases separating them. The chain's CDR3 is CSGRRVASGETQYF. The CDR3 nucleotides read TGCAGTGGCAGACGGGTAGCGTCGGGAGAGACCCAGTACTTC.

This clonotype occurred a few times. The V and J genes are TRBV10-2 and TRBJ1-6; 8 positions agree with TRBD1. Germline CDR1 WSHSY, CDR2 SAAADI. The V segment lost 6 bases and the J segment 9 bases; nucleotides outside the gene matches: 7. The CDR3 contains 14 residues. The CDR3 region is CASRLTGERSPLHF. The CDR3, as DNA: TGCGCCAGCAGGCTGACAGGGGAGCGTTCACCCCTCCACTTT.

This clonotype was detected a few times. The chain joins TRBV20-1 to TRBJ1-5; tentative D call: TRBD1 (5 bases). The CDR3 loop spans 11 amino acids. Germline CDR1 reads DFQATT; CDR2 reads SNEGSKA (reference sequence). CDR3 amino acids: CSLGGARPQHF. CDR3 DNA: TGCAGCCTGGGGGGAGCTCGGCCCCAGCATTTT.

The chain is built from TRBV4-1 and TRBJ1-2, with TRBD1 matching 9 bases. The CDR3 totals 15 residues. The germline V gene encodes CDR1 MGHRA and CDR2 YSYEKL. After removal of 6 bases from V and 7 bases from J, the junction contained 12 bases not matched to a gene. CDR3 in amino acids: CASRDRGSPFGGYTF. In DNA form, the CDR3 reads TGCGCCAGCAGGGACAGGGGATCTCCCTTTGGTGGCTACACCTTC.

CDR3 sequence: CASSWVAGEITDTQYF. CDR3 in DNA: TGTGCCAGCAGCTGGGTAGCGGGGGAGATCACAGATACGCAGTATTTT. J is TRBJ2-3 and V is TRBV5-6; 9 bases map to TRBD2. This CDR3 has 16 amino acids. Germline-derived CDR1 and CDR2 are SGHDT and YYEEEE. With V trimmed by 3 bases and J by 2 bases, 7 bases remained unmatched.

The V gene is TRBV7-2, the J gene TRBJ2-3; TRBD2 is a possible D gene (5 bases). Germline assignment: CDR1 SGHTA and CDR2 FQGNSA. The CDR3 is 16 residues long. V was pared by 2 bases and J by 11 bases, with 23 bases between. CDR3 sequence reads: CASSLQSGPLQEEQYF. The CDR3 coding sequence is TGTGCCAGCAGCTTACAGTCCGGACCTCTTCAGGAGGAGCAGTATTTT.

This chain uses TRBV7-2 with TRBJ2-7; a possible D gene is TRBD2 (6 bases). The CDR3 has 14 amino acids. Between the trimmed V and J ends, which lost 7 bases and 10 bases, there was a span of 23 bases. Germline CDR1 SGHTA, CDR2 FQGNSA. This CDR3 is CASTLREAGRSQYF. CDR3 in DNA: TGTGCCAGCACTCTGAGGGAGGCAGGGCGATCTCAGTACTTC.

This chain uses TRBV6-5 with TRBJ2-7; maybe TRBD1 (5 bases). The CDR3 totals 14 residues. V dropped 0 bases and J dropped 4 bases, with 10 bases sitting between them. CDR1 and CDR2 from the germline V gene are MNHEY and SVGAGI. The CDR3 DNA is TGTGCCAGCAGTTACTCGGGGCAGAAATACGAGCAGTACTTC. As protein: CASSYSGQKYEQYF.

The chain joins TRBV10-3 to TRBJ1-3; the D is unclear. CDR3 length: 16 amino acids. Trimming removed 2 bases at V and 0 bases at J, with 11 bases between. Germline V CDR1 and CDR2: ENHRY, SYGVKD. In DNA form, the CDR3 reads TGTGCCATCAGTGAGCGTGGAGCCAACTCTGGAAACACCATATATTTT. Translating gives CAISERGANSGNTIYF.

The chain is built from TRBV6-2 or TRBV6-3 and TRBJ2-1; 15 bases fit TRBD2. CDR1 and CDR2 (germline): MNHEY, SVGEGT. Trimming took 0 bases from V and 3 from J; bases not matched to a gene: 0. The CDR3 covers 17 residues. CDR3 residues: CASSYSGLAGGYNEQFF. The CDR3 DNA reads TGTGCCAGCAGTTACTCGGGACTAGCGGGGGGCTACAATGAGCAGTTCTTC.

This clonotype was seen just once. V usage is TRBV7-8 and J usage is TRBJ1-6; D remains ambiguous. Germline V gene sequence: CDR1 SGHVS, CDR2 FQNEAQ. The CDR3 has 12 amino acids. The germline V and J ends were trimmed by 5 bases and 13 bases, with 12 bases remaining between them. The CDR3 DNA follows: TGTGCCAGCAGCCCACCTTTGGCGCCCCTCCACTTT. Its protein product is CASSPPLAPLHF.

This clonotype was observed a few times. This chain connects TRBV28 to TRBJ2-1; 8 positions match TRBD2. The V segment lost 7 bases and the J segment 0 bases; nucleotides outside the gene matches: 8. CDR1 and CDR2 from the germline V gene are MDHEN and SYDVKM. This CDR3 is 16 amino acids long. As DNA, the CDR3 is TGTGCCAGCACCTCCCAGCGGGGGTACTCCTACAATGAGCAGTTCTTC. This codes for CASTSQRGYSYNEQFF.

This clonotype occurred a few times. This chain joins TRBV5-1 and TRBJ2-1; D perhaps matches TRBD1 (5 bases). There are 16 residues in the CDR3. Germline CDR1 and CDR2: SGHRS and YFSETQ. V lost 4 bases and J 6 bases, leaving 20 bases between the germline ends. CDR3: CASSEPIGQGLNEQFF. The CDR3 DNA is TGCGCCAGCAGCGAGCCTATTGGTCAGGGCCTCAATGAGCAGTTCTTC.

This clonotype was counted only a few times. The chain joins TRBV9 to TRBJ2-1; 11 nucleotides line up with TRBD2. Per the germline V gene, CDR1 is SGDLS and CDR2 is YYNGEE. Trimming cost V 3 bases and J 8 bases; bases outside gene matches: 7. This CDR3 contains 15 residues. The CDR3 spells CASSAILAGADEQFF. Written as DNA, the CDR3 is TGTGCCAGCAGCGCCATACTAGCGGGAGCTGATGAGCAGTTCTTC.